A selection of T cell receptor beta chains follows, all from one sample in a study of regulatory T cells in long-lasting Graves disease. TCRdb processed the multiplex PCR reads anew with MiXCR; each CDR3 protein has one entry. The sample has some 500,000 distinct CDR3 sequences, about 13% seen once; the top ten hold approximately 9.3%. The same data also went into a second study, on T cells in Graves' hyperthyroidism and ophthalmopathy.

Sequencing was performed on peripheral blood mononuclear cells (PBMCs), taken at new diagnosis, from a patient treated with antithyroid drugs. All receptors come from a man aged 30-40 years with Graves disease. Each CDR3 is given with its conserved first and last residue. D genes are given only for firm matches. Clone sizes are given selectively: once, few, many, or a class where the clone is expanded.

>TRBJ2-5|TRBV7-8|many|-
TGTGCCAGCAGCTTCGGACCGACCTCGGCCCAGTACTTC
CASSFGPTSAQYF
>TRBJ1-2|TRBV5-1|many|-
TGCGCCAGCAGCAGCGGAGGCGAGAACTATGGCTACACCTTC
CASSSGGENYGYTF
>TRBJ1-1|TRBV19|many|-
TGTGCCAGTAGTGGGCCCCCGGGCCAGGGATCGAACACTGAAGCTTTCTTT
CASSGPPGQGSNTEAFF
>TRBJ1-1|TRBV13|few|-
TGTGCCAGCAGCTTACTCCGGACAGAACTGAACACTGAAGCTTTCTTT
CASSLLRTELNTEAFF
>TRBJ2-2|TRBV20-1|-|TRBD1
TGCAGTGCTAGAGACGCCCAGACAGGGGTAAACACCGGGGAGCTGTTTTTT
CSARDAQTGVNTGELFF
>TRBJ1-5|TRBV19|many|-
TGTGCCAGTAGGGTTTCCGGGACGCAGAATCAGCCCCAGCATTTT
CASRVSGTQNQPQHF
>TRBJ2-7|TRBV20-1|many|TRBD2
TGCAGTGCTAGATTATGGACTAGCGGGAGATTTCAAGAGCAGTACTTC
CSARLWTSGRFQEQYF
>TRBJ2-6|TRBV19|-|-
TGTGCCAGTAGCACGACGGGCTCTGGGGCCAACGTCCTGACTTTC
CASSTTGSGANVLTF
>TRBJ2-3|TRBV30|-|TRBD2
TGTGCCTGGTCCCGGACTAGCGGATCCACAGATACGCAGTATTTT
CAWSRTSGSTDTQYF
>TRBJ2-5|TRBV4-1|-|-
TGCGCCAGCAGCCAACTCCCCGGCAGGGCCGGTCAGTACTTC
CASSQLPGRAGQYF
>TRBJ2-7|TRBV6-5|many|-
TGTGCCAGCAGTTGGGAGCACGAGCAGTACTTC
CASSWEHEQYF
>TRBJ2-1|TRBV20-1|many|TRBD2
TGCAGTGCTAAGGCCGGGACTACCTACAATGAGCAGTTCTTC
CSAKAGTTYNEQFF
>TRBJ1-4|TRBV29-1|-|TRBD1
TGCAGCGTTGTCTCCAGGGGGCACGAAAAACTGTTTTTT
CSVVSRGHEKLFF
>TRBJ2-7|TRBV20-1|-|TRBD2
TGCAGTGCTAGGACTAGCGGGAGGAGGGACGACGAGCAGTACTTC
CSARTSGRRDDEQYF
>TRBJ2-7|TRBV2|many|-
TGTGCCAGCAGTGAAAACAGGGACTCTATTTACGAGCAGTACTTC
CASSENRDSIYEQYF
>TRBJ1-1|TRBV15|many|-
TGTGCCACCAGCAGTAGGACCGTCACTGAAGCTTTCTTT
CATSSRTVTEAFF
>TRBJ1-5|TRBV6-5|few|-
TGTGCCAGCAGTTTTGTCGCCGGGACAAAGACGTGGCCCCAGCATTTT
CASSFVAGTKTWPQHF
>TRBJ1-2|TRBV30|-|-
-
CARSGGDYGCTF
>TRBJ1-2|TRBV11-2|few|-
TGTGCCAGCAGCTTAGTTTTCCGGAACGGCTACACCTTC
CASSLVFRNGYTF
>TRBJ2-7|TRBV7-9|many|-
TGTGCCAGCAGCTTACGTGGCGGAGCCTCCTACGAGCAGTACTTC
CASSLRGGASYEQYF
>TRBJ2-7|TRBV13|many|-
TGTGCCAGCAGCTTCTCCTCCGGGACCGTCTACGAGCAGTACTTC
CASSFSSGTVYEQYF
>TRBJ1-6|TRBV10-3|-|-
TGTGCCATCTGGTCGGGCAGGGATGGTGAAAATTCACCCCTCCACTTT
CAIWSGRDGENSPLHF
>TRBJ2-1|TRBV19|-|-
TGTGCCAGTTTTAGATCCGGGCTACAGCGAGTAGGTGAGCAGTTCTTC
CASFRSGLQRVGEQFF
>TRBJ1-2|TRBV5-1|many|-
TGCGCCAGCAGCCTGGATCCCACCGGCGCAGTCACCTTC
CASSLDPTGAVTF
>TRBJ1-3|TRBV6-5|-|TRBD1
TGTGCCAGCAGTTCTGCCGGGACAGGAGGAAACACCATATATTTT
CASSSAGTGGNTIYF
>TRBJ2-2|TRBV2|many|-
TGTGCCAGCAGTGAAAGGAGCTCCGGGGAGCTGTTTTTT
CASSERSSGELFF
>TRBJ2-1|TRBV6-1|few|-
TGTGCCAGCACTCAGCCGGGGGACGATGAGCAGTTCTTC
CASTQPGDDEQFF